This T cell receptor beta chain was sequenced for a study of shared clonotypes between healthy human individuals (dated by TCRdb to about 2020). Broadly, across the study: The cohort comprised a couple of women and three men aged 18 to 49 years. Libraries were prepared and TCR repertoires were sequenced by different laboratories using diverse techniques, in order to increase sequencing depth and limit assay-specific biases. Between about 0.9 and 9 billion PBMCs per donor were obtained by leukapheresis. For each donor, three plates each were used for CD4 naive and CD4 memory, two plates were used for CD8 naive, and one plate was used for CD8 memory. Blood TCR repertoires of roughly five healthy adults were deeply sequenced to estimate repertoire size and the extent of clonotype sharing between individuals. What the research found in general, with its limitations: The small number of donors limited the genetic and exposure-history diversity represented. Naive subsets generally had larger estimated clonotype richness than memory subsets did. Sharing across a few donors was observed for about 5% of naive CD4, over 3% of naive CD8, over 2% of memory CD4, and about 0.38% of memory CD8 clonotypes. Pairwise subsampling led to the expectation that sequencing depth would affect the degree of clonotype sharing among donors. Even with the large sequencing depth, rarefaction of the sorted-subset datasets indicated that sequencing was incomplete. Sampling was limited to blood, and TCR repertoires in tissue likely differ from TCR repertoires in blood. Clonotypes shared by all four sorted-subset donors showed higher generation probabilities than non-shared clonotypes.

Via the germline V gene, CDR1 is MDHEN and CDR2 SYDVKM. The CDR3 numbers 16 residues from cysteine through phenylalanine. The read is trimmed to its CDR3 DNA, 48 bases read in frame from base 1. After removal of 5 bases from V and 3 bases from J, the junction retains 9 bases not matched to a gene. Using the deep immunoSEQ assay, multiplex PCR amplified TCR CDR3 regions from genomic DNA. For each cell subset, the extracted genomic DNA was distributed evenly across all wells of several immunoSEQ 96-well plates, and each plate served as one replicate. For sorted subsets, roughly 200 ng of genomic DNA, equivalent to 25,000 to 35,000 T cell genomes, went into each replicate PCR. The purified libraries were quantified using a Qubit 3.0 fluorometer, sized with a Bioanalyzer 2100, and then quantified again using the KAPA Library Quantification kit. Each immunoSEQ 96-well plate was sequenced on its own single-read 150-cycle Illumina NextSeq 550 flow cell. Per the original workflow: The immunoSEQ output contained only junctional sequences without quality scores, so filtering could not match that applied to full-length reads. To assign V/J genes and CDR3, sequences were annotated using PyIR, a Python wrapper for IgBLAST v1.9, with IMGT germline references. Reads were removed for weak V/J assignments (E-value above 1e-6), missing CDR3, stop codons, out-of-frame junctions, or ambiguous translated residues. V3J clonotypes were defined by identical inferred V gene, J gene, and CDR3 amino acid sequence. To compute the percentage overlap between repertoires, the number of shared unique clonotypes was divided by the size of the smaller repertoire. Richness of each repertoire was evaluated using RTK rarefaction, the Chao1 estimator, and Recon v2.1 estimates of unobserved clonotypes. Generation probabilities for all TCRbeta clonotypes obtained by the gDNA method from several donors were computed using OLGA. Sourced from immuneACCESS, this table was stored by TCRdb with only in-frame sequences that have V and J called. A share of the clones is absent; for the studies checked, an unresolved V gene accounts for under half, and the remainder has no known explanation. From that table come the V and J calls and clone size; the DNA was used to work out D and trimming. Counted in this sample were some 2.4 million clones; roughly 93% of them appeared once. The top ten constitute approximately 0.37% of the sample.

Healthy HIV-negative adults with no recently reported acute infections or vaccinations were included as donors. Every donor was a Caucasian adult residing in Nashville, Tennessee, USA. CD4+ T cells were enriched through magnetic negative selection, after which naive cells were positively selected on CD45RA and the remaining negative fraction served as the memory subset. Blood was obtained by leukapheresis, after which PBMCs were separated by Ficoll-Histopaque density gradient centrifugation and cryopreserved in liquid nitrogen vapor phase. Analytical flow cytometry was used to check the purity and quantity of every magnetically sorted T cell population. From each sorted fraction, genomic DNA was isolated and quantified by UV absorbance on a Nanodrop 2000c. On this clone: Its antigen specificity is not known. Base qualities were left out, and no much larger clone turns up one base away.

The TCR was taken from a man aged 18 to 29 in good health. Some clones in this sample may be carry-over from other donors' samples. This chain is built from TRBV28 and TRBJ2-1; the junction holds 8 bases that match TRBD1. Sequencing used naive CD4+ T cells from PBMCs. The sample's cell subset or site label, decoded: CD45RA+ positively selected. The CDR3 here reads CASSTRTGRRYNEQFF. The bases are TGTGCCAGCAGTACCCGGACAGGGAGACGCTACAATGAGCAGTTCTTC. Full variable domain (CDR3 extended with the reference TRBV28 and TRBJ2-1 proteins): DVKVTQSSRYLVKRTGEKVFLECVQDMDHENMFWYRQDPGLGLRLIYFSYDVKMKEKGDIPEGYSVSREKKERFSLILESASTNQTSMYLCASSTRTGRRYNEQFFGPGTRLTVL.